This entry concerns a single TCR beta chain. Antigen: not known. Construction of the TCRbeta library involved unique molecular identifiers. MiXCR, run by TCRdb on the PCR reads, gives a single entry per CDR3 protein. The top ten clones hold under 30% of a sample with about 440,000 distinct CDR3 sequences, roughly 44% of them seen once. This sample stems from a study of T-cell reconstitution after alpha-beta-depleted transplantation in children. Study-level findings and limits: The main origin of T-cell counts and diversity one year after transplant was newly produced T cells. Day-60 TCRbeta diversity that was high in some patients was derived from surviving recipient T cells and thymic progenitors. Several hundred graft clones that had expanded were reportedly the source of alpha-beta T cells about two months after transplant.

Sequencing was performed on PBMCs, taken before TCRalphabeta/CD19-depleted stem cell transplant. This sequence was found in a girl aged 2 to 10 with aplastic anemia, due to receive a stem cell transplant.

The CDR3 loop is CASSLSGRSGANVLTF. The DNA for the CDR3 is TGTGCCAGCAGTTTATCCGGGCGCTCTGGGGCCAACGTCCTGACTTTC. V and J are TRBV6-5 and TRBJ2-6, with unresolved D. Germline V gives CDR1 MNHEY, CDR2 SVGAGI. CDR3 size: 16 residues. V was clipped by 4 bases and J by 0 bases, with 10 bases between them.